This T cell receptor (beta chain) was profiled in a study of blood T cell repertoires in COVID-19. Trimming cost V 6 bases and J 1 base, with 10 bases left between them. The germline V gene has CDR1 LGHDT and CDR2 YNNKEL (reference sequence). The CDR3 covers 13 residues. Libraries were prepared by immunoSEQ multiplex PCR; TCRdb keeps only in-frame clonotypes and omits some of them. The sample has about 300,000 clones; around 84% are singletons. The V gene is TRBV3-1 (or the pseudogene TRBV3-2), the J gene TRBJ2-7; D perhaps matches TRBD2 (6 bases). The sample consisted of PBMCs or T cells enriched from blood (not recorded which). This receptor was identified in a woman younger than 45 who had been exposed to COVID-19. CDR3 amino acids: CASRGGGSYEQYF. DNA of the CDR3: TGTGCCAGCAGGGGGGGTGGTTCCTACGAGCAGTACTTC.